These T cell receptor beta chains were read from a single sample in a study of shared clonotypes between healthy human individuals. Profiling relied on immunoSEQ multiplex PCR, and the TCRdb table lists in-frame clones only, not all of them. The data show 300,000 or so clones, around two thirds seen once. Sequenced material: memory CD4+ T cells sorted from blood. The receptors come from a man aged 25 to 40 in good health. The CDR3 runs from the conserved cysteine through the conserved F or W. The order of the fields is CDR3 protein, clone size, J gene, V gene. Size is omitted from some rows. Given values are once, few, many or a class for expanded clones.

cdr3_aa: CASRSPGTTYEQYF
clone_size: NA
j_call: TRBJ2-7
v_call: TRBV28

cdr3_aa: CASSSSLRGTGEISSYEQYF
clone_size: NA
j_call: TRBJ2-7
v_call: TRBV28

cdr3_aa: CSVRTGYEQYF
clone_size: many
j_call: TRBJ2-7
v_call: TRBV29-1

cdr3_aa: CSGRQGNTEAFF
clone_size: NA
j_call: TRBJ1-1
v_call: TRBV29-1

cdr3_aa: CSARDRTEAFF
clone_size: NA
j_call: TRBJ1-1
v_call: TRBV20-1

cdr3_aa: CASYGTGSEKLFF
clone_size: few
j_call: TRBJ1-4
v_call: TRBV6-1

cdr3_aa: CASSFTGQGNEKLFF
clone_size: NA
j_call: TRBJ1-4
v_call: TRBV28

cdr3_aa: CASSLSGDQPQHF
clone_size: NA
j_call: TRBJ1-5
v_call: TRBV7-8

cdr3_aa: CASSYSRAPYGYTF
clone_size: NA
j_call: TRBJ1-2
v_call: TRBV6-5

cdr3_aa: CASSELGGSNTGELFF
clone_size: NA
j_call: TRBJ2-2
v_call: TRBV25-1

cdr3_aa: CASRSGGGSNEKLFF
clone_size: NA
j_call: TRBJ1-4
v_call: TRBV6-6

cdr3_aa: CASSHRGRYEQYF
clone_size: NA
j_call: TRBJ2-7
v_call: TRBV6-5

cdr3_aa: CASSSPPGIRELFF
clone_size: NA
j_call: TRBJ2-2
v_call: TRBV28

cdr3_aa: CASSPRRLAGAINTDTQYF
clone_size: NA
j_call: TRBJ2-3
v_call: TRBV9

cdr3_aa: CASSLNMDPTGTDTQYF
clone_size: NA
j_call: TRBJ2-3
v_call: TRBV5-8

cdr3_aa: CASSSTSGIGRTDTQYF
clone_size: few
j_call: TRBJ2-3
v_call: TRBV9

cdr3_aa: CASSLQGGTDTQYF
clone_size: NA
j_call: TRBJ2-3
v_call: TRBV7-3

cdr3_aa: CASSPGAGTGGNNEQFF
clone_size: NA
j_call: TRBJ2-1
v_call: TRBV5-1

cdr3_aa: CASSRGLAGTQETQYF
clone_size: NA
j_call: TRBJ2-5
v_call: TRBV10-2

cdr3_aa: CAWSVGTLNTDTQYF
clone_size: NA
j_call: TRBJ2-3
v_call: TRBV30

cdr3_aa: CASSLYFGEQFF
clone_size: NA
j_call: TRBJ2-1
v_call: TRBV28

cdr3_aa: CSAATGETQYF
clone_size: NA
j_call: TRBJ2-5
v_call: TRBV20-1

cdr3_aa: CASSTQPGTGVIYEQYF
clone_size: NA
j_call: TRBJ2-7
v_call: TRBV7-6

cdr3_aa: CASSLFPREYYEQYF
clone_size: few
j_call: TRBJ2-7
v_call: TRBV27

cdr3_aa: CASREDGWGNQPQHF
clone_size: NA
j_call: TRBJ1-5
v_call: TRBV11-1

cdr3_aa: CASSKPGTKNHYEQYF
clone_size: NA
j_call: TRBJ2-7
v_call: TRBV21-1

cdr3_aa: CASSQDAGVLVGGEQYF
clone_size: NA
j_call: TRBJ2-7
v_call: TRBV4-1

cdr3_aa: CASSPLAGGLIDTQYF
clone_size: NA
j_call: TRBJ2-3
v_call: TRBV19

cdr3_aa: CASSPTGAPEKLFF
clone_size: NA
j_call: TRBJ1-4
v_call: TRBV28

cdr3_aa: CASSGASGKKAGEQFF
clone_size: NA
j_call: TRBJ2-1
v_call: TRBV7-9

cdr3_aa: CASSLWAGQGAYEQYF
clone_size: many
j_call: TRBJ2-7
v_call: TRBV28

cdr3_aa: CASSLGRQNTEAFF
clone_size: NA
j_call: TRBJ1-1
v_call: TRBV11-3

cdr3_aa: CASSSPQGATETQYF
clone_size: NA
j_call: TRBJ2-5
v_call: TRBV5-6

cdr3_aa: CASSRALTDTQYF
clone_size: NA
j_call: TRBJ2-3
v_call: TRBV11-2

cdr3_aa: CASRGEPRIQVGNEQFF
clone_size: NA
j_call: TRBJ2-1
v_call: TRBV19

cdr3_aa: CASSDNSGNTDTQYF
clone_size: NA
j_call: TRBJ2-3
v_call: TRBV6-1

cdr3_aa: CASSGGLGAQGNQPQHF
clone_size: once
j_call: TRBJ1-5
v_call: TRBV6-1

cdr3_aa: CAIKTTGGAPYEQYF
clone_size: NA
j_call: TRBJ2-7
v_call: TRBV10-3

cdr3_aa: CASSYFDRTGELFF
clone_size: NA
j_call: TRBJ2-2
v_call: TRBV6-6

cdr3_aa: CASSKAKETSGANVLTF
clone_size: once
j_call: TRBJ2-6
v_call: TRBV21-1

cdr3_aa: CASSTDRGDTQYF
clone_size: NA
j_call: TRBJ2-3
v_call: TRBV2

cdr3_aa: CSARVGYEQYF
clone_size: NA
j_call: TRBJ2-7
v_call: TRBV20-1

cdr3_aa: CASSQSTGRVGQPQHF
clone_size: NA
j_call: TRBJ1-5
v_call: TRBV2

cdr3_aa: CASSRDRVETQYF
clone_size: NA
j_call: TRBJ2-5
v_call: TRBV11-2

cdr3_aa: CASSLANRGFSGYTF
clone_size: NA
j_call: TRBJ1-2
v_call: TRBV7-2

cdr3_aa: CASSYWGPSYEQYF
clone_size: NA
j_call: TRBJ2-7
v_call: TRBV6-5

cdr3_aa: CASRRQLMNTEAFF
clone_size: NA
j_call: TRBJ1-1
v_call: TRBV27

cdr3_aa: CSASQGTDTQYF
clone_size: NA
j_call: TRBJ2-3
v_call: TRBV29-1

cdr3_aa: CASSPRQGAPYEQYF
clone_size: NA
j_call: TRBJ2-7
v_call: TRBV28

cdr3_aa: CATSGRVETQYF
clone_size: NA
j_call: TRBJ2-5
v_call: TRBV15

cdr3_aa: CASSSGSLYEQYF
clone_size: NA
j_call: TRBJ2-7
v_call: TRBV5-1

cdr3_aa: CSATQGKNTEAFF
clone_size: once
j_call: TRBJ1-1
v_call: TRBV29-1

cdr3_aa: CASSLETLLGNEQFF
clone_size: few
j_call: TRBJ2-1
v_call: TRBV7-8